This TCR beta chain stems from a study of shared clonotypes between healthy human individuals. Study-level information: Each donor contributed plates that comprised three CD4 naive, three CD4 memory, two CD8 naive and one CD8 memory.

Study processing details: Junction-only sequences produced by ImmunoSEQ had no quality scores, so filtering differed. Assay used: immunoSEQ multiplex PCR; TCRdb lists only in-frame clones, some missing. V and J calls and clone size are copied from that table; D and trimming were computed from the DNA. The repertoire holds 660,000 or so clones, approximately 96% seen once, with roughly 0.12% in the top ten. CDR3 length: 15 amino acids. The germline gives CDR1 LNHDA, CDR2 SQIVND (reference sequence). Trimming shortened V by 8 bases and J by 3 bases, and 20 bases separated the two germline ends. Cells designated naive CD8 were CD45RO-negative and were positively selected for CCR7, with terminally differentiated effector memory CD45RA+ cells excluded. On this clone itself: Its target is not known.

Overall study results and limits: Donors were few, which limited the genetic and exposure-history diversity represented. Generally, estimated richness proved larger in naive subsets than it did in memory subsets.

V gene TRBV19 combines with J gene TRBJ2-7; D possibly uses TRBD1 or TRBD2 (6 bases each). The sequence came from a young woman in good health. The sample comprised naive CD8+ T cells sorted from blood. The CDR3 sequence: CASGGLGYGLYEQYF. The CDR3 coding sequence is TGTGCCAGTGGGGGGCTCGGCTATGGGCTCTACGAGCAGTACTTC. Complete variable domain (other parts from reference TRBV19 and TRBJ2-7): DGGITQSPKYLFRKEGQNVTLSCEQNLNHDAMYWYRQDPGQGLRLIYYSQIVNDFQKGDIAEGYSVSREKKESFPLTVTSAQKNPTAFYLCASGGLGYGLYEQYFGPGTRLTVT.